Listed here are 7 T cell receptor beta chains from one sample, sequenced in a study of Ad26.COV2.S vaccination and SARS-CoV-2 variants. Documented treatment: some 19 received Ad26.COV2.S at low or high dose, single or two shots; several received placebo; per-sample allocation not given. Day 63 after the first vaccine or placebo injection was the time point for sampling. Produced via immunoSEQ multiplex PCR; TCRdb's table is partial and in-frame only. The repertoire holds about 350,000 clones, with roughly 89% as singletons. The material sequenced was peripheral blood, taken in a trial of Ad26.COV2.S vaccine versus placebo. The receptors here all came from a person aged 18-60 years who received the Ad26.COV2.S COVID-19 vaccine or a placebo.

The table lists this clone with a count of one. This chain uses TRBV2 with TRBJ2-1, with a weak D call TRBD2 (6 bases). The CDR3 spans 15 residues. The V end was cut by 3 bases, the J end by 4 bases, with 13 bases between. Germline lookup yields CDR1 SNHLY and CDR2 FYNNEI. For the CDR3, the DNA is TGTGCCAGCAGTGAGGAGGGTGGTCCTTACAATGAGCAGTTCTTC. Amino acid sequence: CASSEEGGPYNEQFF. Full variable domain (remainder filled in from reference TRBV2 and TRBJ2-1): EPEVTQTPSHQVTQMGQEVILRCVPISNHLYFYWYRQILGQKVEFLVSFYNNEISEKSEIFDDQFSVERPDGSNFTLKIRSTKLEDSAMYFCASSEEGGPYNEQFFGPGTRLTVL.

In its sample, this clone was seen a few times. CDR3 DNA sequence: TGTGCCGCGTACGCGGGGGACAGCCGCTCACCCCTCCACTTT. This sequence encodes CAAYAGDSRSPLHF. The chain couples TRBV24-1 to TRBJ1-6; 7 nucleotides match TRBD1. CDR1 KGHDR and CDR2 SFDVKD come from the germline V gene. CDR3 length: 14 amino acids. Unmatched junction bases numbered 14, after V lost 12 bases and J lost 10 bases.

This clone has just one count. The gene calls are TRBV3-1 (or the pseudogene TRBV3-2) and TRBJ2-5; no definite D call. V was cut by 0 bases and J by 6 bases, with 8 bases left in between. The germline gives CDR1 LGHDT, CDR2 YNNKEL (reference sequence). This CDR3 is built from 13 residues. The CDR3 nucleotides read TGTGCCAGCAGCCAAGATATCGGACAGACCCAGTACTTC. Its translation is CASSQDIGQTQYF.

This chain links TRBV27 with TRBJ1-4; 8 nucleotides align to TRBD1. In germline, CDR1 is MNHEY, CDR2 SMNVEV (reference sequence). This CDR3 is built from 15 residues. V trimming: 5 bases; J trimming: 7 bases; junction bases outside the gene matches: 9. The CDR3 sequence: CASSIDRGESEKLFF. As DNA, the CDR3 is TGTGCCAGCAGTATAGACAGGGGAGAATCTGAAAAACTGTTTTTT.

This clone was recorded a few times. The CDR3 sequence is CASSNRDGSLEAFF. The CDR3 nucleotides read TGTGCCAGCAGTAACCGGGACGGATCTCTTGAAGCTTTCTTT. This sequence joins TRBV28 and TRBJ1-1; D might be TRBD1 (5 bases). The germline V gene has CDR1 MDHEN and CDR2 SYDVKM. This CDR3 spans 14 amino acids. V lost 5 bases to trimming and J lost 7 bases, with 17 bases between them.

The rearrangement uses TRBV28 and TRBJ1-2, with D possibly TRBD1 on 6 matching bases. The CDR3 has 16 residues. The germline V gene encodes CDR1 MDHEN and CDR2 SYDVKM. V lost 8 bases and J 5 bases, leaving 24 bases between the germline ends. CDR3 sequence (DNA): TGTGCCAGCGTTTGGGTGGTGGGGGCGCATCGGTATGGCTACACCTTC. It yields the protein CASVWVVGAHRYGYTF.

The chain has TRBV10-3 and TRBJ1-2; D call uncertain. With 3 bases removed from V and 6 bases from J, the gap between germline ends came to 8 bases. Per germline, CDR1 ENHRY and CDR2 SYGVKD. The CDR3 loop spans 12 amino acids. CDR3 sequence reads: CAISEGGHGYTF. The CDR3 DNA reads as TGTGCCATCAGTGAAGGTGGGCATGGCTACACCTTC.